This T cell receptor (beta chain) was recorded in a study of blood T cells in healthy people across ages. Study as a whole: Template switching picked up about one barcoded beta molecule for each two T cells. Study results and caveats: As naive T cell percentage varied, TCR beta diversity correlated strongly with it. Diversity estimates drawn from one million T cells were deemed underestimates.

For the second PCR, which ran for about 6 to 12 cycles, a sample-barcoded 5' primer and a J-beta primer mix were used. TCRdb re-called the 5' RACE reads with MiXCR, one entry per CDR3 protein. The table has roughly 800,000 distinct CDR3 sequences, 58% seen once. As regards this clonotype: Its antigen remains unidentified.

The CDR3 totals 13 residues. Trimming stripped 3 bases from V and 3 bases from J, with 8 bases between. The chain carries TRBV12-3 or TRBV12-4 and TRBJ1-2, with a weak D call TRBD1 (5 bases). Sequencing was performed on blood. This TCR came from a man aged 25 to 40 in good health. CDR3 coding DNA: TGTGCCAGCAGTTTTGACAGTTACTATGGCTACACCTTC. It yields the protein CASSFDSYYGYTF.